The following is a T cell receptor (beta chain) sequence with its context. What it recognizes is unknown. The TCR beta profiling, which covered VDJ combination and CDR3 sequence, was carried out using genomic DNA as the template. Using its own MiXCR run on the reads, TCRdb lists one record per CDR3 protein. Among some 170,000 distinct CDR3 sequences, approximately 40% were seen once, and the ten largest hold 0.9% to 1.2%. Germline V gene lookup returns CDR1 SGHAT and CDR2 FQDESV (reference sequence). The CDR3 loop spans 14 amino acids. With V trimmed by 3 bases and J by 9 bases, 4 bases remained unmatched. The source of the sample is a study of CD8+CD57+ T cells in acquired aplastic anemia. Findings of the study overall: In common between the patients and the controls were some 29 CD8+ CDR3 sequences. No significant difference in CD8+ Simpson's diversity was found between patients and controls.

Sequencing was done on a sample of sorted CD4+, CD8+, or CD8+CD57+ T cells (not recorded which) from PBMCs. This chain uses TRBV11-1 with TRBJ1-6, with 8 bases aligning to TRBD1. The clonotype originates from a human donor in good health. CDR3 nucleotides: TGTGCCAGCAGCTTGACAGGGGTGGCTTCACCCCTCCACTTT. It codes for CASSLTGVASPLHF.